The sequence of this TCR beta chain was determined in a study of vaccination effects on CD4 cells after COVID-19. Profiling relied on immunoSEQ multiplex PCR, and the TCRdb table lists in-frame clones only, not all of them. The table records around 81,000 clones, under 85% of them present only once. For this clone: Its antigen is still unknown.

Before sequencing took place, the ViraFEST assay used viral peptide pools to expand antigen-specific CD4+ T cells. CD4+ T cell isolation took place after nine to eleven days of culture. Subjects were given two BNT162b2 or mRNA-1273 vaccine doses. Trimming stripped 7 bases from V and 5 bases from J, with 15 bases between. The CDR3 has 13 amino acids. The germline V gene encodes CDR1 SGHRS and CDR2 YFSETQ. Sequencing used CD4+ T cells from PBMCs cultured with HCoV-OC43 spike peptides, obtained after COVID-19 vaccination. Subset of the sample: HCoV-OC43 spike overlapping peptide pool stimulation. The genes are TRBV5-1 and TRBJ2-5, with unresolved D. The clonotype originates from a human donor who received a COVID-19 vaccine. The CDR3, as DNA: TGCGCCAGCCGCCGGATGACCGCCGAGACCCAGTACTTC. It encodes CASRRMTAETQYF.